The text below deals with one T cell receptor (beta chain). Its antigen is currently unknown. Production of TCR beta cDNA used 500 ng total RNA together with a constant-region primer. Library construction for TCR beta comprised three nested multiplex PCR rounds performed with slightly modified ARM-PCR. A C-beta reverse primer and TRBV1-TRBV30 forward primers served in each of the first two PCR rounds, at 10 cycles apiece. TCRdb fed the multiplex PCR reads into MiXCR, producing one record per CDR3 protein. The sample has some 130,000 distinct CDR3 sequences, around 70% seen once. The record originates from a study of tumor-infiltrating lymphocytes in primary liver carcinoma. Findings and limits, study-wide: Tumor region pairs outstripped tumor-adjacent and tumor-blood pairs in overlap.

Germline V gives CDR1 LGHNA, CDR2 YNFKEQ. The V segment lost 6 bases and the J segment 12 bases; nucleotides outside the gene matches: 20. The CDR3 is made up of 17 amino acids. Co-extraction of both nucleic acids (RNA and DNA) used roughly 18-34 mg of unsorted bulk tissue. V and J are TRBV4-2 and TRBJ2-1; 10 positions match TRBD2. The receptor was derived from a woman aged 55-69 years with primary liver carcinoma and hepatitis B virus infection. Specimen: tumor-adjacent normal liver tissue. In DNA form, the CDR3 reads TGTGCCAGCAGTCACCGGGTAGCGGGAGGCCTGGGTTGCGGGCAGTTCTTC. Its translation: CASSHRVAGGLGCGQFF.